Sequencing of this T cell receptor beta chain was carried out in a study of blood T cell repertoires in COVID-19. The CDR3 consists of 13 residues. CDR1 and CDR2 from the germline V gene are MNHEY and SVGAGI. The V end lost 6 bases, the J end lost 4 bases, and 13 bases lay between the germline ends. Here immunoSEQ multiplex PCR was the method, and the copy in TCRdb shows in-frame clones only, minus some. Of 290,000 or so clones in the sample, approximately 91% were seen once. The receptor was isolated from a woman aged 25 to 39 with COVID-19, enrolled during active disease. Source material: peripheral blood. The J gene is TRBJ2-7, the V gene TRBV6-5; D ambiguous. The CDR3 DNA sequence: TGTGCCAGCAGGTTTATTGACGGGTACGAGCAGTACTTC. It specifies CASRFIDGYEQYF.